This T cell receptor (beta chain) was obtained from a study of identical twins. Study-level findings and limits: The authors drew conclusions from cross-sectional statistical analysis rather than following the same donors. Memory repertoires lacked the insertion deficit that abundant cord blood beta clonotypes showed.

With respect to this clonotype: Its antigen is as yet unknown.

Germline values: CDR1 SGHNT, CDR2 YYREEE (reference sequence). Trimming stripped 1 base from V and 6 bases from J, with 14 bases between. CDR3 length: 15 residues. TCRdb used MiXCR to reprocess the 5' RACE reads, holding one entry per CDR3 protein. The sample comprises roughly 1,500,000 distinct CDR3 sequences, 25% to 35% of which are singletons, and approximately 0.29% rests with the top ten. This TCR was recovered from a newborn girl in good health. Sequenced input: cord blood. V is TRBV5-4 and J is TRBJ2-1, with D possibly TRBD1 on 5 matching bases. The CDR3 loop is CASSLSPDSINEQFF. The CDR3 coding sequence is TGTGCCAGCAGCTTGTCCCCAGACAGCATCAATGAGCAGTTCTTC.